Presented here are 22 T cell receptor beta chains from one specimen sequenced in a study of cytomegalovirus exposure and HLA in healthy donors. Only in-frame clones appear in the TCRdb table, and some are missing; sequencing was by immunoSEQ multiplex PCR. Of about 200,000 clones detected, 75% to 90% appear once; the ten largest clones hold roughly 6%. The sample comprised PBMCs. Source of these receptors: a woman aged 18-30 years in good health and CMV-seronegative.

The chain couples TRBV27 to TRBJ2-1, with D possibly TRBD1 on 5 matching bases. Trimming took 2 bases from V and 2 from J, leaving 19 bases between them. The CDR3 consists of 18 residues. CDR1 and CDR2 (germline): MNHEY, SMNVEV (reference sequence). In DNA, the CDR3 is TGTGCCAGCAGTTTAAGGGCAGGGTATCGGACAACCTACAATGAGCAGTTCTTC. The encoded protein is CASSLRAGYRTTYNEQFF.

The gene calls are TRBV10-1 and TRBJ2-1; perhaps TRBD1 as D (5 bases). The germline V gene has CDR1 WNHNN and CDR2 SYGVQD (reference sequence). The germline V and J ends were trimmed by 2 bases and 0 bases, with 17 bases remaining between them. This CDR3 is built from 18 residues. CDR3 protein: CASSESSWGRTSYNEQFF. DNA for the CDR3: TGCGCCAGCAGTGAGAGTTCTTGGGGCAGGACCTCCTACAATGAGCAGTTCTTC.

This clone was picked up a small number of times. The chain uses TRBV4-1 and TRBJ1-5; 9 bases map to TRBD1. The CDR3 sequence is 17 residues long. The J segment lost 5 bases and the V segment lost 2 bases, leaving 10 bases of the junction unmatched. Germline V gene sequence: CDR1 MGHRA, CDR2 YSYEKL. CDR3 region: CASSQLPGQGRDQPQHF. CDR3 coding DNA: TGCGCCAGCAGCCAACTCCCGGGACAGGGTAGGGATCAGCCCCAGCATTTT.

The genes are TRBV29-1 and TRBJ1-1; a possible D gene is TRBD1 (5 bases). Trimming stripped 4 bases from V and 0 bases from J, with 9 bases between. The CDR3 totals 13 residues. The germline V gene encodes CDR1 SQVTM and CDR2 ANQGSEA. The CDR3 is CSVGGEVNTEAFF. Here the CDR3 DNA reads TGCAGCGTTGGGGGGGAGGTGAACACTGAAGCTTTCTTT.

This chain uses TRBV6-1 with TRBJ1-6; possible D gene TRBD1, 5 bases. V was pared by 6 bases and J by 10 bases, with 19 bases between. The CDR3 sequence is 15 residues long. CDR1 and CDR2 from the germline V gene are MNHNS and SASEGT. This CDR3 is CASSPRGLGGSPLHF. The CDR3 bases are TGTGCCAGCAGCCCTAGGGGACTGGGAGGGTCACCCCTCCACTTT.

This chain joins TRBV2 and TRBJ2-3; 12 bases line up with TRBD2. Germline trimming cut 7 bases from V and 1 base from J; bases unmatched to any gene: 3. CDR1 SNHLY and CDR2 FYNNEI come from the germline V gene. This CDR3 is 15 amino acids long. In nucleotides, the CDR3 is TGTGCCAGCACGGCTAGCGGGAGGGGCACAGATACGCAGTATTTT. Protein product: CASTASGRGTDTQYF.

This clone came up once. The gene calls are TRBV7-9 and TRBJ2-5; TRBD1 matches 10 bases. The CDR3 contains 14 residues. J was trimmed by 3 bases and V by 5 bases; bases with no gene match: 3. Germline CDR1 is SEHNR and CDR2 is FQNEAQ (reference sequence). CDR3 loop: CASSPGTGEETQYF. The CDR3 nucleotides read TGTGCCAGCAGCCCAGGGACAGGGGAAGAGACCCAGTACTTC.

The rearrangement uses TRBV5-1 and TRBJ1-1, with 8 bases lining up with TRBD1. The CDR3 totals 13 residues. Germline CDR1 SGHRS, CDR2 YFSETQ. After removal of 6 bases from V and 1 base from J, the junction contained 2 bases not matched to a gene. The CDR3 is CASNGQGNTEAFF. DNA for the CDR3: TGCGCCAGCAACGGACAGGGGAACACTGAAGCTTTCTTT.

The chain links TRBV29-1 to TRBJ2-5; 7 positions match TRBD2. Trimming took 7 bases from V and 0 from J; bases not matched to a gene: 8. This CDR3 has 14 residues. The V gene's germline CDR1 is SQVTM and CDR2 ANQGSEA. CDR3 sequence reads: CSARAGRYQETQYF. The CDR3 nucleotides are TGCAGCGCCCGAGCGGGAAGGTACCAAGAGACCCAGTACTTC.

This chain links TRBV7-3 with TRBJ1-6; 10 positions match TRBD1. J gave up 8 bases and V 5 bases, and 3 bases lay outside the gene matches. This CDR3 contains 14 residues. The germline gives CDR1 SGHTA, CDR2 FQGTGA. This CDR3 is CASSQDRGDSPLHF. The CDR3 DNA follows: TGTGCCAGCAGCCAGGACAGGGGGGATTCACCCCTCCACTTT.

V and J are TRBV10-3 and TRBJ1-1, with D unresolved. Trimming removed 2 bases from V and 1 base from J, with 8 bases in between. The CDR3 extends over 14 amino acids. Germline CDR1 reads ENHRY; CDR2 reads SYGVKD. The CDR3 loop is CAISEGPQNTEAFF. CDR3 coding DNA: TGTGCCATCAGTGAGGGCCCGCAGAACACTGAAGCTTTCTTT.

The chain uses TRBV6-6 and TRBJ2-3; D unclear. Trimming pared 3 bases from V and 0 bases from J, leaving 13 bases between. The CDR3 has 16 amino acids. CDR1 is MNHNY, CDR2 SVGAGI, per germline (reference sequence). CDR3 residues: CASSYLTRPSTDTQYF. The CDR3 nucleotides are TGTGCCAGCAGTTATTTGACAAGACCTAGCACAGATACGCAGTATTTT.

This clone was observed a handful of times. The CDR3 nucleotides read TGTGCCAGCAGTGAAGAGGGCGGTGGGGCCAACGTCCTGACTTTC. Protein: CASSEEGGGANVLTF. The chain links TRBV6-1 to TRBJ2-6; D ambiguous. CDR1 MNHNS and CDR2 SASEGT come from the germline V gene. This CDR3 has 15 amino acids. Trimming pared 1 base from V and 3 bases from J, leaving 7 bases between.

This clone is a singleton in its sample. The CDR3 DNA follows: TGTGCCAGCAGTTTTAGCGGGAGTGGCGGGGAGCTGTTTTTT. Encoded protein: CASSFSGSGGELFF. V usage is TRBV5-4 and J usage is TRBJ2-2, with 9 bases identical to TRBD2. The CDR3 extends over 14 amino acids. Germline CDR1 and CDR2: SGHNT and YYREEE (reference sequence). With 5 bases clipped from V and 7 bases from J, the junction kept 6 bases outside the gene matches.

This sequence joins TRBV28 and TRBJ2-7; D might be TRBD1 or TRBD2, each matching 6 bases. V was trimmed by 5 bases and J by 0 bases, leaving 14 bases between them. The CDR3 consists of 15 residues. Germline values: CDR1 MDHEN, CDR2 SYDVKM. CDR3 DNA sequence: TGTGCCAGCAGTCCTATTCGGGGGCGCTCCTACGAGCAGTACTTC. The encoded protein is CASSPIRGRSYEQYF.

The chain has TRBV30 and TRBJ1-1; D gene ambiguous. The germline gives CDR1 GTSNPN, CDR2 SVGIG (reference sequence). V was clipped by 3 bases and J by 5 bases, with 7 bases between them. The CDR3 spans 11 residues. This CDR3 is CAWRRPTEAFF. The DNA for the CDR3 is TGTGCCTGGAGACGACCTACTGAAGCTTTCTTT.

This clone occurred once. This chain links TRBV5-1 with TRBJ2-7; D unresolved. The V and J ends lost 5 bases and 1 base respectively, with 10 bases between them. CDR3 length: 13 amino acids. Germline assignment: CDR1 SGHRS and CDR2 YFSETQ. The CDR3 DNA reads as TGCGCCAGCAGTTCTGGGATTTCCTACGAGCAGTACTTC. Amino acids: CASSSGISYEQYF.

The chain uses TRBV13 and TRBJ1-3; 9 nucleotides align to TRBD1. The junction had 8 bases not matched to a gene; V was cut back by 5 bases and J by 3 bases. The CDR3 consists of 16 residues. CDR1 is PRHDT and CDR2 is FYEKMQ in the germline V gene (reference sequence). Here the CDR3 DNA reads TGTGCCAGCAGCATCATTGGACAGGGGTATGGAAACACCATATATTTT. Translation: CASSIIGQGYGNTIYF.

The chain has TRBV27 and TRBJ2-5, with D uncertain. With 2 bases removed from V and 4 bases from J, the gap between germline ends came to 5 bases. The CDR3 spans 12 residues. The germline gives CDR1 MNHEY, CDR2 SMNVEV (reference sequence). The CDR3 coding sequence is TGTGCCAGCAGTTTAGACGCAGAGACCCAGTACTTC. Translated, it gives CASSLDAETQYF.

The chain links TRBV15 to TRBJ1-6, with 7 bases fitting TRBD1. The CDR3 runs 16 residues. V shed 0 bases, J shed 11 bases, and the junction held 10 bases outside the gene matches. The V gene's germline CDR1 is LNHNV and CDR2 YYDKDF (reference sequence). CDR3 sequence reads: CATSRDRGQRTAPLHF. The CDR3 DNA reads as TGTGCCACCAGCAGAGACCGGGGACAGCGGACAGCACCCCTCCACTTT.

The CDR3 sequence: CASSEGLRVNEKLFF. The DNA for the CDR3 is TGTGCCAGCAGTGAAGGCCTAAGGGTTAATGAAAAACTGTTTTTT. V usage is TRBV2 and J usage is TRBJ1-4; D is uncertain. V lost 1 base and J 4 bases, leaving 10 bases between the germline ends. The CDR3 is 15 residues long. CDR1 SNHLY and CDR2 FYNNEI come from the germline V gene.

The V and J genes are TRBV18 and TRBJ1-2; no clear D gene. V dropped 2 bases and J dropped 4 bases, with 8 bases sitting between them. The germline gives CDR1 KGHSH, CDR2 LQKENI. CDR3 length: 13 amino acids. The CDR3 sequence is CASSPSQSYGYTF. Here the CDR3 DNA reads TGTGCCAGCTCACCAAGTCAGAGCTATGGCTACACCTTC.